This is a list of T cell receptor beta chains from one sample in a study of blood T cell repertoires in COVID-19. Here immunoSEQ multiplex PCR was the method, and the copy in TCRdb shows in-frame clones only, minus some. The sample consists of roughly 220,000 clones, roughly 81% of them appearing once. Source material: peripheral blood. The receptors were sampled from a middle-aged man who had recovered from COVID-19. CDR3s include the opening cysteine and the closing phenylalanine or tryptophan. The D gene is left open where the match is weak. Clone size is not always given. Where it is, it says once, few, many or a class for expanded clones.

v_call	clone_size	d_call	j_call	cdr3_aa	cdr3_nt
TRBV28	.	.	TRBJ1-4	CASSSPGRGEINEKLFF	TGTGCCAGCAGCTCCCCCGGGAGGGGGGAAATTAATGAAAAACTGTTTTTT
TRBV7-9	.	.	TRBJ1-1	CASSLSGGMEAFF	TGTGCCAGCAGCTTATCGGGGGGGATGGAAGCTTTCTTT
TRBV28	.	.	TRBJ1-6	CASISGREESPLHF	TGTGCCAGCATATCAGGCCGGGAGGAATCACCCCTCCACTTT
TRBV2	.	TRBD1	TRBJ2-1	CASSGDRDRGFVGGRDEQFF	TGTGCCAGCAGTGGAGACCGGGACAGGGGGTTTGTCGGCGGCCGGGATGAGCAGTTCTTC
TRBV30	.	.	TRBJ2-5	CAWRSGVGTQYF	TGTGCCTGGAGGTCAGGGGTTGGGACCCAGTACTTC
TRBV4-2	.	.	TRBJ2-5	CASSQGRSGTPRGETQYF	TGTGCCAGCAGCCAAGGACGCAGCGGGACACCGAGAGGAGAGACCCAGTACTTC
TRBV5-6	.	TRBD2	TRBJ2-2	CASSLTGGNTGELFF	TGTGCCAGCAGCTTAACGGGAGGGAATACCGGGGAGCTGTTTTTT
TRBV2	.	.	TRBJ1-4	CASSDRGSEKLFF	TGTGCCAGCAGTGACAGGGGCTCTGAAAAACTGTTTTTT
TRBV5-1	.	.	TRBJ1-5	CASSTAGGQPQHF	TGCGCCAGCAGCACCGCGGGTGGTCAGCCCCAGCATTTT
TRBV24-1	.	TRBD2	TRBJ2-2	CATSDPPLAGNTGELFF	TGTGCCACCAGTGACCCCCCGCTAGCGGGGAACACCGGGGAGCTGTTTTTT
TRBV7-2	.	.	TRBJ2-7	CASSLAFQGHEQYF	TGTGCCAGCAGCTTAGCGTTCCAGGGCCACGAGCAGTACTTC
TRBV10-3	.	TRBD2	TRBJ2-1	CAITSPGASGNNEQFF	TGTGCCATCACCTCGCCGGGGGCTAGCGGGAATAATGAGCAGTTCTTC
TRBV24-1	once	TRBD2	TRBJ2-1	CATSGLAGVNEQFF	TGTGCCACCTCGGGACTAGCGGGTGTCAATGAGCAGTTCTTC
TRBV4-2	.	TRBD2	TRBJ2-7	CASSQGGAGGHSYEQYF	TGTGCCAGCAGCCAAGGGGGGGCGGGAGGTCACTCCTACGAGCAGTACTTC
TRBV7-9	once	TRBD2	TRBJ2-7	CASSASGTRYHEQYF	TGTGCCAGCAGCGCGTCCGGGACTAGGTACCACGAGCAGTACTTC
TRBV28	.	TRBD1	TRBJ1-1	CASRQTGVNTEAFF	TGTGCCAGCAGACAAACAGGGGTGAACACTGAAGCTTTCTTT
TRBV23-1	.	TRBD2	TRBJ2-7	CASSRPQTGTSDSYEQYF	TGCGCCAGCAGTCGGCCTCAAACGGGGACTAGCGATTCCTACGAGCAGTACTTC
TRBV7-2	once	TRBD2	TRBJ2-7	CASSLAVAGGPYEQYF	TGTGCCAGCAGCTTAGCGGTGGCGGGAGGGCCCTACGAGCAGTACTTC
TRBV5-4	.	.	TRBJ2-5	CASSLGQNQETQYF	TGTGCCAGCAGCTTGGGGCAGAACCAAGAGACCCAGTACTTC
TRBV19	few	TRBD2	TRBJ2-1	CASSRTSNPPYNEQFF	TGTGCCAGTAGCAGGACTAGTAACCCCCCCTACAATGAGCAGTTCTTC
TRBV19	.	.	TRBJ1-1	CASSPRVLNTEAFF	TGTGCCAGTAGTCCCAGGGTATTGAACACTGAAGCTTTCTTT
TRBV3-1/TRBV3-2	.	.	TRBJ1-2	CASSGLGGSGYTF	TGTGCCAGCAGCGGATTGGGGGGATCTGGCTACACCTTC
TRBV27	.	.	TRBJ1-3	CASRKTVSGNTIYF	TGTGCCAGCAGAAAAACAGTATCTGGAAACACCATATATTTT
TRBV7-9	.	TRBD1	TRBJ1-1	CASSMTGEATEAFF	TGTGCCAGCAGCATGACAGGGGAGGCCACTGAAGCTTTCTTT
TRBV15	.	.	TRBJ2-7	CATSRDRGREWREQYF	TGTGCCACCAGCAGAGATCGGGGGCGGGAGTGGCGCGAGCAGTACTTC
TRBV6-5	.	.	TRBJ2-7	CASSLYSYEQYF	TGTGCCAGCAGCTTATACTCCTACGAGCAGTACTTC
TRBV5-1	.	.	TRBJ2-7	CASSSGTVSGTNYEQYF	TGCGCCAGCAGCTCCGGGACAGTTAGCGGGACTAACTACGAGCAGTACTTC
TRBV6-4	.	TRBD1	TRBJ1-3	CASSGDRASGNTIYF	TGTGCCAGCAGTGGGGACAGGGCTTCTGGAAACACCATATATTTT
TRBV9	.	TRBD2	TRBJ2-1	CASSAAGLVLVGEQFF	TGTGCCAGCAGCGCCGCGGGACTAGTTTTGGTCGGTGAGCAGTTCTTC
TRBV6-6	.	.	TRBJ1-4	CASTSTNEKLFF	TGTGCCAGCACATCAACTAATGAAAAACTGTTTTTT
TRBV6-5	few	.	TRBJ2-2	CASSPPGAGELFF	TGTGCCAGCAGTCCCCCGGGGGCCGGGGAGCTGTTTTTT
TRBV5-1	.	.	TRBJ1-4	CASSSLSTNEKLFF	TGCGCCAGCAGCTCACTTTCAACTAATGAAAAACTGTTTTTT
TRBV7-2	.	.	TRBJ2-1	CASSHSSGRYNEQFF	TGTGCCAGCAGCCACTCGAGCGGGCGGTACAATGAGCAGTTCTTC
TRBV27	.	.	TRBJ1-1	CASSAQGRYTEAFF	TGTGCCAGCAGTGCACAGGGTAGGTACACTGAAGCTTTCTTT
TRBV5-6	.	.	TRBJ2-2	CASSRTWGANTGELFF	TGTGCCAGCAGCCGAACCTGGGGGGCGAACACCGGGGAGCTGTTTTTT
TRBV7-9	.	TRBD1	TRBJ2-5	CASSLGQGQEETQYF	TGTGCCAGCAGCTTAGGACAGGGACAGGAGGAGACCCAGTACTTC
TRBV10-2	.	.	TRBJ1-5	CASSARRNQPQHF	TGCGCCAGCAGTGCGAGGCGTAATCAGCCCCAGCATTTT